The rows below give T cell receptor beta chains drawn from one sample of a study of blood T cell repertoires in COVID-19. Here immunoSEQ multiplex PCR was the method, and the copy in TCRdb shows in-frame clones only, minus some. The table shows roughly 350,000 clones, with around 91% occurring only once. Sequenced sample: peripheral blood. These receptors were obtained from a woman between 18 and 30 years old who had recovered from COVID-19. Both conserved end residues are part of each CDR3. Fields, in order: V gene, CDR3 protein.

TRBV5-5	CASSLEGSVPEAFF
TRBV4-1	CASSRDRMNTEAFF
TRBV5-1	CASSFNSYNEQFF
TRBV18	CASSLGTGAVTEAFF
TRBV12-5	CASAPGVYGYTF
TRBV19	CASSIISGSWDEQFF
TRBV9	CASSGGTSGGTGELFF
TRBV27	CASRTGYSGNTIYF
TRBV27	CASSLQDSNQPQHF
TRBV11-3	CASSPMGLSYNEQFF
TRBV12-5	CASGLVMASGPMEETQYF
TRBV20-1	CSGKAGNTIYF
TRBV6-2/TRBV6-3	CASSRDTNSGNTIYF